The next 11 T cell receptor beta chains were all read from a single sample in a study of blood T cell repertoires in COVID-19. Measured with immunoSEQ multiplex PCR; TCRdb has only the in-frame clones, and not every one. The table lists 150,000 to 250,000 clones, 75% to 85% of them singletons. Sequenced sample: PBMCs or T cells enriched from blood (not recorded which). These receptors all come from a man in his forties or fifties who had recovered from COVID-19.

This chain joins TRBV6-5 and TRBJ1-2, with a tentative D call TRBD1 (6 bases). Looked up from germline, CDR1 is MNHEY and CDR2 is SVGAGI. The V and J ends lost 4 bases and 4 bases respectively, with 13 bases between them. This CDR3 spans 14 amino acids. The CDR3 region is CASSWTGQPYGYTF. DNA of the CDR3: TGTGCCAGCAGTTGGACCGGACAGCCCTATGGCTACACCTTC.

This chain links TRBV5-3 with TRBJ2-7, with 8 bases identical to TRBD2. TRBV5-3 is assigned to the ORF class and has an uncertain function. V shed 2 bases and J 2 bases; nucleotides not matched to a gene: 15. The CDR3 has 18 residues. In DNA form, the CDR3 reads TGTGCCAGAAGCTTTGCGGGTGGGCAAACTAGCGGAACCTACGAGCAGTACGTC. Translated, it gives CARSFAGGQTSGTYEQYV.

This sequence joins TRBV27 and TRBJ2-7; 10 bases agree with TRBD2. The germline V gene has CDR1 MNHEY and CDR2 SMNVEV (reference sequence). Trimming cost V 3 bases and J 2 bases; bases outside gene matches: 10. There are 17 residues in the CDR3. CDR3 bases: TGTGCCAGCAGTTTCGGGCTAGCGGGGGTCTCAGCCTACGAGCAGTACTTC. Translating gives CASSFGLAGVSAYEQYF.

V and J are TRBV19 and TRBJ1-2; a possible D gene is TRBD1 (6 bases). Trimming cost V 6 bases and J 1 base, with 18 bases left between them. Germline V gene data show CDR1 as LNHDA and CDR2 as SQIVND (reference sequence). CDR3 length equals 16 residues. The CDR3 sequence: CASRPFLYRDNYGYTF. The CDR3 DNA reads TGTGCCAGTAGGCCCTTCTTATACAGGGATAACTATGGCTACACCTTC.

The CDR3 coding sequence is TGTGCCAGCAGTCCACAGGGGAAATCTGAAGCTTTCTTT. Its protein product is CASSPQGKSEAFF. V is TRBV6-5 and J is TRBJ1-1, with 7 bases aligning to TRBD1. Germline V gene sequence: CDR1 MNHEY, CDR2 SVGAGI. There are 13 residues in the CDR3. Trimming at V came to 5 bases and at J to 6 bases, leaving 6 bases not matched to a gene.

The table lists this clone with a count of one. The rearrangement joins TRBV7-2 to TRBJ2-1; a weak D match, TRBD1 (5 bases). The CDR3 is 15 amino acids. Germline CDR1 reads SGHTA; CDR2 reads FQGNSA. V shed 5 bases and J shed 4 bases, with 15 bases lying between them. CDR3 in amino acids: CASSRRAGSYNEQFF. CDR3 nucleotides: TGTGCCAGCAGCCGCCGGGCAGGGTCTTACAATGAGCAGTTCTTC.

The chain has TRBV6-5 and TRBJ2-7; 12 bases fit TRBD1. The junction had 7 bases not matched to a gene; V was cut back by 4 bases and J by 6 bases. CDR3 length: 15 residues. Germline lookup yields CDR1 MNHEY and CDR2 SVGAGI. The CDR3 loop reads CASSLSGQGAREQYF. The CDR3 DNA is TGTGCCAGCAGTTTGTCGGGACAGGGGGCGCGCGAGCAGTACTTC.

The chain combines TRBV6-5 with TRBJ1-4; unclear D gene. Trimming cost V 8 bases and J 6 bases, with 16 bases left between them. The CDR3 contains 14 residues. Per germline, CDR1 MNHEY and CDR2 SVGAGI. The CDR3 protein is CASREGRSDEKLFF. In nucleotides, the CDR3 is TGTGCCAGCCGGGAGGGTAGGTCGGATGAAAAACTGTTTTTT.

V is TRBV5-6 and J is TRBJ1-3, with 10 bases that match TRBD1. The CDR3 runs to 17 residues. J lost 0 bases, V lost 2 bases, and 5 bases had no gene match. Germline-derived CDR1 and CDR2 are SGHDT and YYEEEE. DNA for the CDR3: TGTGCCAGCAGCTTCGGGACAGGGGCCTTCTCTGGAAACACCATATATTTT. Its translation is CASSFGTGAFSGNTIYF.

This chain joins TRBV4-1 and TRBJ2-2; 7 positions match TRBD1. Germline V lookup: CDR1 MGHRA, CDR2 YSYEKL. J was trimmed by 2 bases and V by 8 bases; bases with no gene match: 8. The CDR3 has 15 amino acids. The CDR3 DNA is TGCGCCAGCCGGCCCTGGACAGGAAACACCGGGGAGCTGTTTTTT. Protein product: CASRPWTGNTGELFF.

The chain combines TRBV6-5 with TRBJ2-5, with D perhaps matching TRBD2 (6 bases). Germline assignment: CDR1 MNHEY and CDR2 SVGAGI. There are 14 residues in the CDR3. The ends were cut back, 4 bases at V and 3 bases at J, with 12 bases in the middle. The CDR3 bases are TGTGCCAGCAGTTCCGGGACTTCGAAAGAGACCCAGTACTTC. Translating gives CASSSGTSKETQYF.